This TCR beta chain was documented in a study of blood T cell repertoires in COVID-19. V shed 10 bases and J 2 bases; nucleotides not matched to a gene: 10. Germline CDR1 SGHVS, CDR2 FQNEAQ. CDR3 size: 15 residues. Produced via immunoSEQ multiplex PCR; TCRdb's table is partial and in-frame only. Of around 300,000 clones in the sample, 88% are singletons; the top ten hold roughly 4.1%. This chain uses TRBV7-8 with TRBJ2-1; 8 nucleotides agree with TRBD1. What was sequenced was peripheral blood. The origin of this receptor is a woman between 45 and 60 years old with active or convalescent COVID-19. CDR3 in DNA: TGTGCCACTTCCGGAGGCAGGGGGCCCTACAATGAGCAGTTCTTC. Its translation: CATSGGRGPYNEQFF.